What follows is one TCR beta chain and its context. These data belong to a study of shared clonotypes between healthy human individuals. This CDR3 comprises 16 residues. Per germline, CDR1 SGHRS and CDR2 YFSETQ. V lost 4 bases, J lost 6 bases, and 13 bases stayed unmatched. Assay: immunoSEQ multiplex PCR; the TCRdb copy retains only in-frame clones and omits some. The profile shows about 2.3 million clones, around 90% of them singletons. Donors comprised only Caucasian adults living in Nashville, Tennessee. Investigators divided CD4+ cells into CD45RA+ naive and CD45RA-negative memory subsets. This chain links TRBV5-1 with TRBJ1-5; TRBD1 matches at 7 bases. The origin of this receptor is a man between 18 and 35 years old in good health. Some clones in this sample may be carry-over from other donors' samples. The specimen was naive CD4+ T cells from PBMCs. Subset reported: CD45RA+ positively selected. Written as DNA, the CDR3 is TGCGCCAGCAGCAAGGAACGGACAGGTGGGTTTCAGCCCCAGCATTTT. Translation gives CASSKERTGGFQPQHF.